Listed below are T cell receptor beta chains from one sample, sequenced in a study of beta chain features in type 1 diabetes. Profiled with immunoSEQ multiplex PCR; TCRdb holds only in-frame clones, not every one. The table has about 170,000 clones, around 8% seen once. Sequencing input: central memory CD4+ T cells from blood. These receptors all stem from a woman aged 40 to 55 with type 1 diabetes. CDR3s include the opening cysteine and the closing phenylalanine or tryptophan. D genes are given only for firm matches. Rows give clone size only sometimes, using once, few, many, or a class for an expanded clone.

j_gene: TRBJ1-1
abundance: few
v_gene: TRBV5-4
d_gene: -
CDR3nt: TGTGCCAGCAGAGGAGTGAGCACTGAAGCTTTCTTT
CDR3aa: CASRGVSTEAFF

j_gene: TRBJ1-2
abundance: few
v_gene: TRBV7-2
d_gene: TRBD1
CDR3nt: TGTGCCAGCAGCTTAATACAGGGGGTGGATGGCTACACCTTC
CDR3aa: CASSLIQGVDGYTF

j_gene: TRBJ1-2
abundance: -
v_gene: TRBV7-2
d_gene: -
CDR3nt: TGTGCCAGCAGCTTAGGGAGAGAGAGCCGTGGCTACACCTTC
CDR3aa: CASSLGRESRGYTF

j_gene: TRBJ2-1
abundance: -
v_gene: TRBV7-9
d_gene: -
CDR3nt: TGTGCTAGCAGCTTAGGACGGGGGGAGCAGTTCTTC
CDR3aa: CASSLGRGEQFF

j_gene: TRBJ1-2
abundance: few
v_gene: TRBV7-2
d_gene: TRBD1
CDR3nt: TGTGCCAGCGCCGTACAGGGGGCTGACTATGGCTACACCTTC
CDR3aa: CASAVQGADYGYTF

j_gene: TRBJ1-6
abundance: few
v_gene: TRBV4-1
d_gene: -
CDR3nt: TGCGCCAGCAGCCAAGAACTATCGCCCGGGGATAATTCACCCCTCCACTTT
CDR3aa: CASSQELSPGDNSPLHF

j_gene: TRBJ1-2
abundance: -
v_gene: TRBV7-2
d_gene: TRBD1
CDR3nt: TGTGCCAGCAGCCCGGACAGGGGTAACTATGGCTACACCTTC
CDR3aa: CASSPDRGNYGYTF

j_gene: TRBJ2-5
abundance: -
v_gene: TRBV7-2
d_gene: -
CDR3nt: TGTGCCAGCAGCTTATACGGTCAGGGAGAGACCCAGTACTTC
CDR3aa: CASSLYGQGETQYF

j_gene: TRBJ1-5
abundance: -
v_gene: TRBV29-1
d_gene: -
CDR3nt: TGCAGCGTTGCGCACGGGCAGGGACACAATCAGCCCCAGCATTTT
CDR3aa: CSVAHGQGHNQPQHF

j_gene: TRBJ2-5
abundance: few
v_gene: TRBV2
d_gene: TRBD1
CDR3nt: TGTGCCAGAGAAGACCGGGACAGCCAAGAGACCCAGTACTTC
CDR3aa: CAREDRDSQETQYF

j_gene: TRBJ2-2
abundance: few
v_gene: TRBV4-1
d_gene: TRBD2
CDR3nt: TGCGCCAGCAGACGGGGGGGCTACGCCGGGGAGCTGTTTTTT
CDR3aa: CASRRGGYAGELFF

j_gene: TRBJ1-2
abundance: -
v_gene: TRBV28
d_gene: TRBD1
CDR3nt: TGTGCCAGCAGCTCCCTGACAGGGTTGAAGTATGGCTACACCTTC
CDR3aa: CASSSLTGLKYGYTF

j_gene: TRBJ2-5
abundance: few
v_gene: TRBV11-2
d_gene: TRBD2
CDR3nt: TGTGCCAGCAGCTTACAGGGACTAGGGGTAAAGACCCAGTACTTC
CDR3aa: CASSLQGLGVKTQYF

j_gene: TRBJ2-2
abundance: few
v_gene: TRBV19
d_gene: -
CDR3nt: TGTGCCAGTAGTACTCGGGTCTGGGCCGGGGAGCTGTTTTTT
CDR3aa: CASSTRVWAGELFF

j_gene: TRBJ2-5
abundance: -
v_gene: TRBV18
d_gene: TRBD2
CDR3nt: TGTGCCAGCTCACCACCGGGGCGGGAGAGGCGAGAGACCCAGTACTTC
CDR3aa: CASSPPGRERRETQYF